This is a list of T cell receptor beta chains from one sample in a study of T cells after yellow fever vaccination. Each CDR3 protein is one row after TCRdb ran MiXCR on the 5' RACE reads. Of about 340,000 distinct CDR3 sequences in the sample, 3% to 4.5% were seen once. Sequenced here: PBMCs, sampled 5 days after the yellow fever booster vaccination. These TCRs come from a man aged 18 to 30 who received the YFV17D yellow fever vaccine. The CDR3 runs from the conserved cysteine through the conserved F or W. The D gene is left open where the match is weak. Clone size is shown for a subset of rows, as once, few, many or a class of expanded clone.

D gene	V gene	J gene	clone size	CDR3 DNA	CDR3 protein
NA	TRBV29-1	TRBJ2-3	many	TGCAGCGTTGAGGCGGGTCAGGCCACAGATACGCAGTATTTT	CSVEAGQATDTQYF
NA	TRBV20-1	TRBJ2-7	many	TGCAGTGCCGCCTTAGAGGGCCCTTACGAGCAGTACTTC	CSAALEGPYEQYF
NA	TRBV7-2	TRBJ2-2	NA	TGTGCCAGCAGCCCAACGGACTCGAACACCGGGGAGCTGTTTTTT	CASSPTDSNTGELFF
TRBD2	TRBV24-1	TRBJ2-1	few	TGTGCCACCAGTCGGGGGGATGAGCAGTTCTTC	CATSRGDEQFF
NA	TRBV6-6	TRBJ1-1	many	TGTGCCAGCCGCTCGAACACTGAAGCTTTCTTT	CASRSNTEAFF
NA	TRBV12-3/TRBV12-4	TRBJ1-1	few	NA	CASSFGTGTFF
NA	TRBV12-3/TRBV12-4	TRBJ2-6	many	TGTGCCAGCAGAAGGACCTCTGGGGCCAACGTCCTGACTTTC	CASRRTSGANVLTF
TRBD2	TRBV20-1	TRBJ2-7	NA	TGCAGTGCCTCACCGTTGCGGGGGGGCTCCTACGAGCAGTACTTC	CSASPLRGGSYEQYF
TRBD2	TRBV5-4	TRBJ2-2	few	TGTGCCAGCAGCCGTAGCGGGGGGGCCGACGCCGGGGAGCTGTTTTTT	CASSRSGGADAGELFF
NA	TRBV5-1	TRBJ2-5	NA	TGCGCCAGCAGCTTGACGGCCGGGGGGACCCAGTACTTC	CASSLTAGGTQYF
NA	TRBV7-2	TRBJ2-5	few	TGTGCCAGCAGCTTAGGGGACACCAATCAAGAGACCCAGTACTTC	CASSLGDTNQETQYF
NA	TRBV15	TRBJ1-2	few	TGTGCCACCAGCAGAGATCCCTCAGGGGTATATGGCTACACCTTC	CATSRDPSGVYGYTF
NA	TRBV4-2	TRBJ1-1	few	TGTGCCAGCAGCCAAGTGGAGGGACGGGGGTACACTGAAGCTTTCTTT	CASSQVEGRGYTEAFF
NA	TRBV10-1	TRBJ2-2	few	TGCGCCAGCAGTGAACGACCGGGGGAGCTGTTTTTT	CASSERPGELFF
NA	TRBV4-2	TRBJ1-1	many	TGTGCCAGCAGCCAAGGGTCATTGGGGGTCACTGAAGCTTTCTTT	CASSQGSLGVTEAFF
TRBD1	TRBV5-1	TRBJ1-2	many	TGCGCCAGCAGCTGGGGACAGAGTTATGGCTACACCTTC	CASSWGQSYGYTF
TRBD2	TRBV15	TRBJ2-5	few	TGTGCCACCAGGGTCTCCGGGGGGGCCTGGGAGACCCAGTACTTC	CATRVSGGAWETQYF
NA	TRBV6-5	TRBJ2-1	NA	TGTGCCAGCAGTTCGGACTCGCACAATGAGCAGTTCTTC	CASSSDSHNEQFF
NA	TRBV4-1	TRBJ2-5	NA	TGCGCCAGCAGGTCGCCCGGGGAACAAGAGACCCAGTACTTC	CASRSPGEQETQYF
TRBD1	TRBV10-3	TRBJ2-7	few	TGTGCCGTGGATCAGGGGGCGAAATCTTACGAGCAGTACTTC	CAVDQGAKSYEQYF
TRBD2	TRBV4-2	TRBJ2-3	NA	TGTGCCAGCAGCCAAAGACTAGCGGGGGACGCTAGCACAGATACGCAGTATTTT	CASSQRLAGDASTDTQYF
NA	TRBV4-3	TRBJ2-3	NA	TGCGCCAGCAGCCAAGATTACTCGCCGGGGGATTCGCAGTATTTT	CASSQDYSPGDSQYF
NA	TRBV12-5	TRBJ2-2	NA	TGTGCTAGTGGTTTCGGCACCGGGGAGCTGTTTTTT	CASGFGTGELFF
NA	TRBV5-1	TRBJ2-5	many	TGCGCCAGCAGCTTGGCCGGGAGTGAAGAGACCCAGTACTTC	CASSLAGSEETQYF
NA	TRBV10-1	TRBJ1-5	many	TGCGCCAGCAATTCGAGGCCCCCCGAAGGCAATCAGCCCCAGCATTTT	CASNSRPPEGNQPQHF
TRBD2	TRBV5-1	TRBJ2-3	many	TGCGCCAGCAGCTCTCTAGCGGGGCGCACAGATACGCAGTATTTT	CASSSLAGRTDTQYF
NA	TRBV6-5	TRBJ1-5	NA	TGTGCCAGCAGTTACCGCGCGGCAAATCAGCCCCAGCATTTT	CASSYRAANQPQHF
NA	TRBV6-2/TRBV6-3	TRBJ2-4	NA	TGTGCCAGCAGTCACTCGAGGCGGGCACCAAACATTCAGTACTTC	CASSHSRRAPNIQYF
NA	TRBV10-3	TRBJ1-1	many	TGTGCCACTGAAAGGACGGCCGGGAACACTGAAGCTTTCTTT	CATERTAGNTEAFF
TRBD1	TRBV29-1	TRBJ1-5	many	TGCAGCGTCTGGACAGGGGGACATCAGCCCCAGCATTTT	CSVWTGGHQPQHF
NA	TRBV5-1	TRBJ1-6	many	TGCGCCAGCAGCCCTCCGGAGGGTAATTCACCCCTCCACTTT	CASSPPEGNSPLHF
NA	TRBV20-1	TRBJ1-1	many	TGCAGTGCTACAGGGAACACTGAAGCTTTCTTT	CSATGNTEAFF
NA	TRBV12-3/TRBV12-4	TRBJ1-5	many	TGTGCCAGCAGGGGGCTGACGGGGAGCAATCAGCCCCAGCATTTT	CASRGLTGSNQPQHF
NA	TRBV20-1	TRBJ2-3	few	TGCAGTGCTAGAGATGTGGGGGGGGCCTTTACAGATACGCAGTATTTT	CSARDVGGAFTDTQYF
NA	TRBV6-2/TRBV6-3	TRBJ2-1	many	TGTGCCAGCAGTTACTTGAGGGGCGATGAGCAGTTCTTC	CASSYLRGDEQFF
NA	TRBV7-2	TRBJ2-7	many	TGTGCCAGCAGCCGGGGCCCGAGGGGCTACGAGCAGTACTTC	CASSRGPRGYEQYF
TRBD2	TRBV4-3	TRBJ2-1	NA	TGCGCCAGCAGCCGTAGCGGGGGTAGGGATGAGCAGTTCTTC	CASSRSGGRDEQFF
TRBD2	TRBV5-1	TRBJ2-3	few	TGCGCCAGCAGCTTGTCTAGCGGGGGGCCAGATACGCAGTATTTT	CASSLSSGGPDTQYF
TRBD1	TRBV9	TRBJ2-3	few	TGTGCCAGCGCCATCGAAGGGGGCCCAGATACGCAGTATTTT	CASAIEGGPDTQYF
TRBD1	TRBV5-1	TRBJ1-5	few	TGCGCCAGCAGCTTGGATCCGGGACAGGGACAGCCCCAGCATTTT	CASSLDPGQGQPQHF
NA	TRBV5-1	TRBJ2-5	NA	TGCGCCAGCAGCTCCCGGGACCCATCGGGGACCCAGTACTTC	CASSSRDPSGTQYF
NA	TRBV6-5	TRBJ2-3	many	TGTGCCACCATTAAGGGGCCCATGGATACGCAGTATTTT	CATIKGPMDTQYF
NA	TRBV4-1	TRBJ2-5	NA	TGCGCCAGCAGCCAATTTCAAGAGACCCAGTACTTC	CASSQFQETQYF
NA	TRBV3-2	TRBJ1-1	few	TGTGCCAGCAGCCAAGCAGGGGCCCGGAACACTGAAGCTTTCTTT	CASSQAGARNTEAFF
NA	TRBV5-1	TRBJ2-5	NA	TGCGCCAGCAGCGGAGGACCTGAAGAGACCCAGTACTTC	CASSGGPEETQYF